This T cell receptor beta chain was captured in a study of cytomegalovirus exposure and HLA in healthy donors (dated by TCRdb to about 2017). At the level of the whole study: An earlier analysis of about 530 of the donors reported about 280 Gb of sequence data and 117 million unique TCR beta sequences obtained from about 200 million T cells. Alongside the repertoire data, information on donor age, sex, ethnicity and CMV serostatus was compiled. The later analysis used no new phenotypic data to find candidate immune exposures, relying instead on TCR beta sequences and their occurrence across donors. All discovery cohort repertoires had been generated using a single sequencing platform. Among some 410 genotyped donors of the cohort, an average of about 240,000 unique TCR beta nucleotide sequences was sequenced per donor, of which roughly 18% were non-productive. To predict cytomegalovirus infection status, the study combined high-throughput TCR immunosequencing, statistical association of individual TCRs with disease status, and machine learning. Among the approximately 430 genotyped donors, 75% to 90% belonged to the genetic ancestry cluster associated with self-reported Caucasian donors. Typing coverage differed by locus: A, B, C, DRB1 and DQB1 were typed in about 629-630 donors, DQA1 in 500 to 550, DPA1 in approximately 600, and DPB1 in around 490. To study patterns of TCR occurrence, a later analysis re-analyzed previously published TCR beta repertoires from under 750 donors and added high-resolution HLA genotyping. An early release that covered roughly 600 HLA-typed donors contained around 300 gigabases of sequencing data and some 87 million unique TCR sequences. The T cell repertoires of roughly 660 subjects were profiled by immunosequencing and related to cytomegalovirus serostatus. An earlier analysis of 587 of the donors used high-throughput TCR beta sequencing to judge whether each TCR beta V gene segment behaved as functional or pseudogenic. HLA typing included class I and class II loci at four-digit resolution. A few DR-DQ haplotypes were handled as single units for association and clustering because linkage in the cohort was strong. A later genetic analysis used genome-wide SNP genotypes for about 55% of the 666 donors, treating that subset as a discovery cohort. The study aimed to test whether cataloging public T cell receptors could reveal signatures of past pathogen exposure. Along with the roughly 670-subject first cohort, a separate validation cohort of more than 90 different subjects was used. Results the study describes overall, beyond this receptor: The classifier was reported to diagnose cytomegalovirus status with high specificity and sensitivity in both the original and validation cohorts. The earlier analysis of about 600 of the donors excluded roughly 17 rarely observed V segments, including chromosome 9 orphons, because counts were too low. A later analysis found that most CMV-associated TCR beta chains appeared HLA-restricted, with HLA associations seemingly driven largely by CMV exposure. Linkage disequilibrium might explain the correlated functional status among segregating V segments, but an unknown experimental factor could not be ruled out. In a later analysis, several top co-occurrence clusters were reported to appear linked to parvovirus B19, influenza, CMV and Epstein-Barr virus. Sequencing depth was assumed to be roughly uniform across donors in the presence/absence analyses, though that assumption may not hold. The cohort was sequenced for TCR beta chains only, and without alpha or paired-chain data the features that could be detected were limited. Because HLA typing was unavailable for some donors at each locus, only the typed subset was used in association tests. Compared with equally common non-associated chains, HLA-associated TCR beta chains in a later analysis were more clonally expanded and had lower generation probabilities. Most TCR sequences were observed very rarely across donors, whereas some public TCRs were present in many individuals. The authors suggested that the approach could potentially be extended to other disease states and immunological phenotypes. A later genetic analysis reported fewer N-insertions in productive TCRs among donors in an Asian-associated ancestry cluster than the roughly 690-donor mean. At a false discovery rate of 0.05, a later analysis linked some 18,000 TCR beta sequences to specific HLA alleles. A few of the identified cytomegalovirus-associated TCR beta chains were confirmed in vitro to be specific for cytomegalovirus antigens. When HLA alleles, especially DR and DQ, strongly co-occurred, TCR associations were difficult to assign to individual alleles. Immune exposure information for the cohort was limited to CMV serostatus. In a later genetic analysis, a missense DCLRE1C variant was associated with V-gene and J-gene trimming of TCR beta chains, and the association was replicated in an independent cohort. A further reported finding was that TCR beta sequences accurately predicted the HLA-A and HLA-B alleles for most subjects in the first cohort. The sequencing pipeline was judged likely to have produced a cluster of highly shared sequence variants as a technical artifact. According to a later analysis, TCR association rates differed among HLA loci, with DRB1 alleles showing the most associated TCRs and HLA-C alleles showing the fewest. An earlier analysis of around 600 of the donors showed that most TCR beta V segments appeared in productive rearrangements either about 87% or about 30% of the time, which broadly matched IMGT annotations. Because the 87-base-pair reads could not distinguish some IMGT-functional V segments, including TRBV6-2 and TRBV6-3, those segments were excluded. The study gave a list of 150 to 200 TCR beta chains associated with cytomegalovirus.

The cohort comprised some 680 healthy bone marrow donors. At the time of sampling, all cohort members were nominally healthy, though unrecorded immune exposures were likely present. The donor was CMV seropositive and belonged to the group of 250 to 300 seropositive cohort members. A peripheral blood sample was provided by each donor, and peripheral blood mononuclear cells were used for TCR beta sequencing. The Qiagen DNeasy Blood Extraction Kit was used to extract genomic DNA from the blood cell samples. The germline V end is reduced by 3 bases and the J end by 10 bases; junction bases left unmatched: 8. The germline V gene (reference sequence) sets CDR1 to SEHNR and CDR2 to FQNEAQ. From the cysteine through the phenylalanine, the CDR3 covers 15 amino acids. The only DNA kept is the CDR3, 45 bases in frame from the first base. This clone was counted only a few times. Its cognate antigen has yet to be identified. Per-base quality was not reported, and no clone a single base away is much larger than it.

Libraries were prepared through the immunoSEQ multiplex PCR assay. A mixture of 60 forward primers for TCR Vbeta segments and 13 reverse primers for TCR Jbeta segments was used in the multiplex PCR. Amplification of the CDR3 region of rearranged TCR beta genes was performed with a multiplex PCR assay on genomic DNA. Amplified TCR beta libraries were sequenced as 87-base-pair reads on the Illumina HiSeq System. Under the source paper's analysis protocol: A later analysis tallied approximately 87 million unique TCR beta chains across the approximately 670 repertoires, and around 12 million of those chains were shared by two or more donors. A nearest-neighbor algorithm error-corrected the raw reads and collapsed the reads into unique sequences, merging closely related sequences to remove PCR and sequencing errors. CDR3 sequences were aligned to IMGT reference sequences to assign V, D and J gene segments. For a sequence to be retained, a match of at least six nucleotides to both a V gene segment and a J gene segment was required. A rearrangement counted as productive if the CDR3 had no stop codons and remained in frame with V and J, and every other rearrangement counted as non-productive. CDR3 was defined according to IMGT convention as the region running from the second conserved V-encoded cysteine to the conserved J-encoded phenylalanine. The earlier analysis of about 590 of the donors excluded sequences that lacked an unambiguous match to a single V gene segment. In an earlier analysis of more than 500 of the donors, a V segment was called functional when productive rearrangements were above 56.7%, and segregating when the standard deviation between donors exceeded 5%. A statistical classification framework was built to diagnose cytomegalovirus status from the catalog of TCR beta chain sequences. A later analysis assigned V and J genes by comparing TCR nucleotide sequences with IMGT/GENE-DB human TR gene sequences. Using the TCRdist pipeline, a later analysis assigned CDR3 sequences along with most-parsimonious VDJ recombination scenarios. In a later analysis, each TCR beta chain was defined by its CDR3 amino acid sequence together with its V-gene family, and reads lacking a unique V-gene family were excluded. A later analysis removed 550 to 650 highly shared, low-generation-probability nucleotide sequences to deal with suspected cross-contamination and a sequencing artifact. A later analysis calculated a clonal expansion index for each public chain from normalized within-repertoire ranks of inferred template counts. In a later analysis, generation probabilities were computed using a VDJ recombination model fitted to out-of-frame rearrangements, and the results were checked against IGoR. Hypergeometric tests were used in a later analysis to score TCR-TCR, TCR-HLA and TCR-CMV co-occurrence, with a repertoire-size bias correction applied to the TCR pairs. A later analysis estimated false discovery rates by permuting HLA or CMV assignments 20 times. In a later analysis, co-occurring TCRs were grouped using DBSCAN, with TCRdist sequence similarity added in when clustering inside HLA-allele-positive subsets. Co-occurrence clustering excluded repertoires with fewer than 30,000 or more than 120,000 public chains, plus five with anomalous nucleotide sharing. The table was pulled from immuneACCESS by TCRdb, which kept in-frame rearrangements only. Such tables lose some clones; where checked, under half of the loss comes from unresolved V genes, and the rest has no known cause. D and trimming come from the DNA, and the V and J calls and clone size come from that table. This sample gives about 120,000 clones in total; about 10% of them show up just once. The top ten clonotypes cover 4.6% of the sample.

Input material: PBMCs. This chain joins TRBV7-9 to TRBJ2-2; TRBD2 fits 10 bases in the junction. This clonotype originated in a woman aged 18-35 years in good health and CMV-seropositive. CDR3 region: CASSFGAGGPKELFF. The DNA is TGTGCCAGCAGCTTTGGAGCGGGAGGGCCGAAGGAGCTGTTTTTT. Joined to the reference TRBV7-9 and TRBJ2-2 proteins, this CDR3 gives the full variable domain: DTGVSQNPRHKITKRGQNVTFRCDPISEHNRLYWYRQTLGQGPEFLTYFQNEAQLEKSRLLSDRFSAERPKGSFSTLEIQRTEQGDSAMYLCASSFGAGGPKELFFGEGSRLTVL.